This T cell receptor beta chain emerged from a study of cytomegalovirus exposure and HLA in healthy donors. 60 Vbeta and 13 Jbeta primers were used in PCR. Profiling relied on immunoSEQ multiplex PCR, and the TCRdb table lists in-frame clones only, not all of them. The sample table sets out 100,000 to 150,000 clones. Trimming cost V 6 bases and J 2 bases, with 11 bases left between them. The CDR3 runs 13 residues. Germline V gives CDR1 MDHEN, CDR2 SYDVKM. The sequence derives from a man between 25 and 39 years old in good health and CMV-seronegative. This chain joins TRBV28 and TRBJ2-7; TRBD2 is a possible D gene (6 bases). Sequenced sample: PBMCs. This CDR3 is CASRGRRAYEQYF. The DNA of the CDR3 is TGTGCCAGCAGGGGACGGAGGGCCTACGAGCAGTACTTC.